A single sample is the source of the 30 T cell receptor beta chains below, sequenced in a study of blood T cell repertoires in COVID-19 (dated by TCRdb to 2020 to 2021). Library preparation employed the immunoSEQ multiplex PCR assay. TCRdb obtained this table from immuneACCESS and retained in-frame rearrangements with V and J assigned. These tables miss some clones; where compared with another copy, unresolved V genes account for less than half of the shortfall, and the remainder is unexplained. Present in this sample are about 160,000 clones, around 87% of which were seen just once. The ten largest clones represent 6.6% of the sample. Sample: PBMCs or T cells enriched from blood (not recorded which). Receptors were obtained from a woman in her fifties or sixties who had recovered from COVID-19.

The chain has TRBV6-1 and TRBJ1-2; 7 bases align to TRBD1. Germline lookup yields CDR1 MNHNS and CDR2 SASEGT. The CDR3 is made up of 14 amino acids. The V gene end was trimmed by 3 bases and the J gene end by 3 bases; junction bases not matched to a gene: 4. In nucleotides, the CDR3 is TGTGCCAGCAGTGACCTCAGGGGGTACTATGGCTACACCTTC. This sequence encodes CASSDLRGYYGYTF.

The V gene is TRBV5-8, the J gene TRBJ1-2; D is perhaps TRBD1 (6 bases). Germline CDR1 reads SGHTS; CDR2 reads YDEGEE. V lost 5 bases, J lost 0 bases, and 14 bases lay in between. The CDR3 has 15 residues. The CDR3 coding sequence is TGTGCCAGCAGAAGGGGACACGCAACTAACTATGGCTACACCTTC. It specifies CASRRGHATNYGYTF.

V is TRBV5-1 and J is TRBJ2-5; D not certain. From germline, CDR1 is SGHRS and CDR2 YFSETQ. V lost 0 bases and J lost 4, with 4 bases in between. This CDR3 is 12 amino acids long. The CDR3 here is CASSLALETQYF. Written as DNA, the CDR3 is TGCGCCAGCAGCTTGGCCTTAGAGACCCAGTACTTC.

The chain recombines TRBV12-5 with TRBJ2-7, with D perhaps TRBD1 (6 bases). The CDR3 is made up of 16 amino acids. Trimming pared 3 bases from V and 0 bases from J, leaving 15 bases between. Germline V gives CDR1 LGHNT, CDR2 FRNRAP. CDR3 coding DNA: TGTGCTAGTGGTTTCGACCAGGGGCCCCTCTCCTACGAGCAGTACTTC. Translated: CASGFDQGPLSYEQYF.

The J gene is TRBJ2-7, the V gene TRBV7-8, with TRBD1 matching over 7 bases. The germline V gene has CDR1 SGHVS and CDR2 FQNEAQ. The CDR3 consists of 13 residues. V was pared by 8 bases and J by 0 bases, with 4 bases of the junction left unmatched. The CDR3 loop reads CASLTGSSYEQYF. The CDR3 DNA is TGTGCCAGCTTGACAGGGAGCTCCTACGAGCAGTACTTC.

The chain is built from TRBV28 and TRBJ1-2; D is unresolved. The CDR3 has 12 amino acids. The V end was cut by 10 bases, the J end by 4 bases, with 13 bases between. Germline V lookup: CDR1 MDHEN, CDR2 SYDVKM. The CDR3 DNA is TGTGCCACATGGAGGGTACGCTATGGCTACACCTTC. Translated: CATWRVRYGYTF.

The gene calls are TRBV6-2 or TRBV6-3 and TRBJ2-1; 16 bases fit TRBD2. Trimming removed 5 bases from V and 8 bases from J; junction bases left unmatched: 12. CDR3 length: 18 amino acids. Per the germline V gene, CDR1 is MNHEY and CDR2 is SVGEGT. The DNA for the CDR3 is TGTGCCAGCAGTGCGGGACTAGCGGGGGGGTGGTCTGACGATGAGCAGTTCTTC. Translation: CASSAGLAGGWSDDEQFF.

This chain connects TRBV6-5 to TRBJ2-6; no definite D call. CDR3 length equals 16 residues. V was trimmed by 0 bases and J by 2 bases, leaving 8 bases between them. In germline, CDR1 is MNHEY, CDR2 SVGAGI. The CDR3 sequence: CASSYSSATGANVLTF. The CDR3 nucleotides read TGTGCCAGCAGTTACTCGAGTGCTACTGGGGCCAACGTCCTGACTTTC.

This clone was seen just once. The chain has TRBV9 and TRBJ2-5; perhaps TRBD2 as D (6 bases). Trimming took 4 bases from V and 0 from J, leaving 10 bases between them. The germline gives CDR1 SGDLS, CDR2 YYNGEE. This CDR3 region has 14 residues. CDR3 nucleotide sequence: TGTGCCAGCAGCACCGGGACTTACCAAGAGACCCAGTACTTC. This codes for CASSTGTYQETQYF. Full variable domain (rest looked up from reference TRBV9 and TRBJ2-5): DSGVTQTPKHLITATGQRVTLRCSPRSGDLSVYWYQQSLDQGLQFLIQYYNGEERAKGNILERFSAQQFPDLHSELNLSSLELGDSALYFCASSTGTYQETQYFGPGTRLLVL.

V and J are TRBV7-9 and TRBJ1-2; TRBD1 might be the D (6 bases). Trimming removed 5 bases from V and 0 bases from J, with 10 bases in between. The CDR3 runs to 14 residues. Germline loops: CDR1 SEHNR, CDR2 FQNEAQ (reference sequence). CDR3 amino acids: CASSQGTSNYGYTF. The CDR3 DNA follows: TGTGCCAGCAGCCAAGGGACATCTAACTATGGCTACACCTTC. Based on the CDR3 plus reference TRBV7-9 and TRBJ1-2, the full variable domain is DTGVSQNPRHKITKRGQNVTFRCDPISEHNRLYWYRQTLGQGPEFLTYFQNEAQLEKSRLLSDRFSAERPKGSFSTLEIQRTEQGDSAMYLCASSQGTSNYGYTFGSGTRLTVV.

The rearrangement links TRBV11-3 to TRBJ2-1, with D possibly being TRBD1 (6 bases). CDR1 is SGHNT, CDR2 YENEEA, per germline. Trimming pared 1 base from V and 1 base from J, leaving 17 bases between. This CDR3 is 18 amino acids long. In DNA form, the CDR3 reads TGTGCCAGCAGCTTAGGGGTCAGGGGAGTAGGTTCCTACAATGAGCAGTTCTTC. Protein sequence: CASSLGVRGVGSYNEQFF.

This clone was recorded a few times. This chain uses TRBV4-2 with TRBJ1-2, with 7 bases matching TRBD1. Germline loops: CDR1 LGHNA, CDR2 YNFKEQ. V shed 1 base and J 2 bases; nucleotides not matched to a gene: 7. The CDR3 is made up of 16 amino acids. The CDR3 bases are TGTGCCAGCAGCCAAGTAATGACAGGGAGGAACTATGGCTACACCTTC. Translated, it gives CASSQVMTGRNYGYTF.

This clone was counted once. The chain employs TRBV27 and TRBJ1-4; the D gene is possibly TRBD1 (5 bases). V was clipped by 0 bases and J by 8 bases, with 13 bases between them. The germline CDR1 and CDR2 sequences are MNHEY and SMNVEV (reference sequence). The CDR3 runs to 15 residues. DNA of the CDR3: TGTGCCAGCAGTTTATCGGTGGCAGGGCGGGAAAAACTGTTTTTT. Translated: CASSLSVAGREKLFF.

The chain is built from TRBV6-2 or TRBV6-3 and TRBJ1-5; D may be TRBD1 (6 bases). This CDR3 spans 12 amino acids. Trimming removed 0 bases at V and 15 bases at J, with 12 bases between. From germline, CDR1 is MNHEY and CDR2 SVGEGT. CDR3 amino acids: CASSYSQGIPHF. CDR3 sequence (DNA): TGTGCCAGCAGTTACTCGCAGGGGATCCCGCATTTT.

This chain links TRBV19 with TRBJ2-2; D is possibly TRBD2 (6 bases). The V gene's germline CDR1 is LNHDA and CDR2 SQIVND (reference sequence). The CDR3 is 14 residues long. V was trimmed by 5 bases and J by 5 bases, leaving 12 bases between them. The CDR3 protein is CASSSRGGTGELFF. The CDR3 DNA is TGTGCCAGTAGTTCGCGGGGTGGGACCGGGGAGCTGTTTTTT.

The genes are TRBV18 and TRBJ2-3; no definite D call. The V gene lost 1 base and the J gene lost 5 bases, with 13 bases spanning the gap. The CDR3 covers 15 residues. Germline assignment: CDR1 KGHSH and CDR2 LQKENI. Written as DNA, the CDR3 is TGTGCCAGCTCACCACTACAGCTGCAGAAAGATACGCAGTATTTT. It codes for CASSPLQLQKDTQYF.

CDR3 nucleotide sequence: TGCGCCAGCAGCTTGGACAGGGGGCATAATTCACCCCTCCACTTT. Protein product: CASSLDRGHNSPLHF. V gene TRBV5-1 combines with J gene TRBJ1-6; 9 bases agree with TRBD1. V lost 0 bases, J lost 5 bases, and 0 bases stayed unmatched. The CDR3 extends over 15 amino acids. Germline V lookup: CDR1 SGHRS, CDR2 YFSETQ.

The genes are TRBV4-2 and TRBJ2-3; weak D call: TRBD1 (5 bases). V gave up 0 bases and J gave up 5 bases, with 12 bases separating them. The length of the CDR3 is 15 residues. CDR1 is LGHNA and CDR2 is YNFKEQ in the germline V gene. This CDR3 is CASSQEQGLGDTQYF. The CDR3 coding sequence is TGTGCCAGCAGCCAAGAGCAGGGATTGGGAGATACGCAGTATTTT.

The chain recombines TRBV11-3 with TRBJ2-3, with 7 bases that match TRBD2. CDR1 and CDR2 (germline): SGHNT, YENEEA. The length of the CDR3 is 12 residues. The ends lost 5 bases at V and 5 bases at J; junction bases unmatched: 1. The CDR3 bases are TGTGCCAGCAGCGGGGGGGGAGATACGCAGTATTTT. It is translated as CASSGGGDTQYF.

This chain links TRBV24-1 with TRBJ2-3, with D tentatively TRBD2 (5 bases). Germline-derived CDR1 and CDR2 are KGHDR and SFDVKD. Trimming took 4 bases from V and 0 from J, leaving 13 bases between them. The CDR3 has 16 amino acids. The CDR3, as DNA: TGTGCCACCAGTGACCCGCTAGCTCTTAGCACAGATACGCAGTATTTT. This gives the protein CATSDPLALSTDTQYF.

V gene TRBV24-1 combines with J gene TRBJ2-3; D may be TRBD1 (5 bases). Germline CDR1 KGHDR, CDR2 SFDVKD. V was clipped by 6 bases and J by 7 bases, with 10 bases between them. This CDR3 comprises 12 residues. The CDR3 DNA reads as TGTGCCACCAGTAGTGGGGCCAATACGCAGTATTTT. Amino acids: CATSSGANTQYF.

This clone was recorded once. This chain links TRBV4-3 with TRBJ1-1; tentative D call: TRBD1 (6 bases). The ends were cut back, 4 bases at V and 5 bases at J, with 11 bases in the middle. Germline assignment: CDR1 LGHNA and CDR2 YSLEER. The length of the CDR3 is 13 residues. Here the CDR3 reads CASSLNRETEAFF. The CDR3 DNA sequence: TGCGCCAGCAGCCTTAACAGGGAAACTGAAGCTTTCTTT.

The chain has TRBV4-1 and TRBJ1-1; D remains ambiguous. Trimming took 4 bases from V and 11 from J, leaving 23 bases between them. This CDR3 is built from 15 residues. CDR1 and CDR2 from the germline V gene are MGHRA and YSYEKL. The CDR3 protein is CASSPHSGRWEDAFF. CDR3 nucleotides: TGCGCCAGCAGCCCTCACTCAGGAAGGTGGGAGGATGCTTTCTTT.

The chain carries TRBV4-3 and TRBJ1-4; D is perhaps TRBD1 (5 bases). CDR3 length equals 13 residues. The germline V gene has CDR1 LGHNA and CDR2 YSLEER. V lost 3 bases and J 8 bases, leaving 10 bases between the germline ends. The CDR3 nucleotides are TGCGCCAGCAGCCAGAGTAACAGGGAAAAACTGTTTTTT. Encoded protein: CASSQSNREKLFF.

The CDR3: CASGWGQGMTPLHF. Written as DNA, the CDR3 is TGTGCCAGTGGGTGGGGCCAGGGGATGACACCCCTCCACTTT. V and J are TRBV19 and TRBJ1-6; TRBD1 is a possible D gene (6 bases). The V gene's germline CDR1 is LNHDA and CDR2 SQIVND (reference sequence). The length of the CDR3 is 14 residues. V was cut by 8 bases and J by 11 bases, with 19 bases left in between.

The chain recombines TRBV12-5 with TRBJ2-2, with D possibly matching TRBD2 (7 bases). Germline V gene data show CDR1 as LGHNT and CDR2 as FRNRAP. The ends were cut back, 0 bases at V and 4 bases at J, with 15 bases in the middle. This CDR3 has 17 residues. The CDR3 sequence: CASGLVRWGGLTGELFF. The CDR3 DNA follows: TGTGCTAGTGGTTTGGTAAGGTGGGGGGGCCTCACCGGGGAGCTGTTTTTT.

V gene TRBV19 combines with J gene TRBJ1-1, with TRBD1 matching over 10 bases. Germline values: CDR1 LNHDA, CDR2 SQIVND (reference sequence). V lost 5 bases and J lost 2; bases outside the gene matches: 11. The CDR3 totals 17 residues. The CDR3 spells CASSPPGQGFGNTEAFF. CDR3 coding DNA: TGTGCCAGTAGTCCTCCGGGACAGGGGTTTGGTAACACTGAAGCTTTCTTT.

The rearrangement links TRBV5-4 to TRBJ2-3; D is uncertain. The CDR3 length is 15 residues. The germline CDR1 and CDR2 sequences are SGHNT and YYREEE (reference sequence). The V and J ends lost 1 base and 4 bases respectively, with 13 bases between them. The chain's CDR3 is CASSLTVHSSDTQYF. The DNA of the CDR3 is TGTGCCAGCAGCTTGACGGTTCACTCGTCAGATACGCAGTATTTT.

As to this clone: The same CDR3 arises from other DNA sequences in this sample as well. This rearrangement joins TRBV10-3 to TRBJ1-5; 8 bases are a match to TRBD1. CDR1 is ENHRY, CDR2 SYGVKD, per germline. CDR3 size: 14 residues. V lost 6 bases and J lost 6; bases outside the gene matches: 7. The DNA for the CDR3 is TGTGCCATCAGCCCCGGACAGGGTGGTCAGCCCCAGCATTTT. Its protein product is CAISPGQGGQPQHF.

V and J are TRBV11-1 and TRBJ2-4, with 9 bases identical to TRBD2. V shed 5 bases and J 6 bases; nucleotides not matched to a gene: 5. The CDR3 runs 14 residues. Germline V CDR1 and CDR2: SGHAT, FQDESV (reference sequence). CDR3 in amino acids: CASSQGLARNIQYF. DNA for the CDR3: TGTGCCAGCAGCCAGGGACTAGCTAGAAACATTCAGTACTTC.